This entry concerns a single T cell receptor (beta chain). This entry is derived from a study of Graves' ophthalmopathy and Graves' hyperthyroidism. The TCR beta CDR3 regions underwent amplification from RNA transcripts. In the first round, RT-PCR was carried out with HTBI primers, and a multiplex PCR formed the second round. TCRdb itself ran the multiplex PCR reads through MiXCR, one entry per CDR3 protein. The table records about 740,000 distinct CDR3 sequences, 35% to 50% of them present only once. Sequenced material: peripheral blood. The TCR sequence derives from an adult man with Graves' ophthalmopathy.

CDR3 sequence reads: CASALGRGNQETQYF. The DNA of the CDR3 is TGTGCCAGCGCTTTGGGGCGGGGGAACCAAGAGACCCAGTACTTC. The chain links TRBV7-8 to TRBJ2-5, with 7 nucleotides matching TRBD2. Germline-derived CDR1 and CDR2 are SGHVS and FQNEAQ. The CDR3 runs 15 residues. The J segment lost 0 bases and the V segment lost 8 bases, leaving 9 bases of the junction unmatched. The full variable domain, rest sourced from reference TRBV7-8 and TRBJ2-5, is GAGVSQSPRYKVAKRGQDVALRCDPISGHVSLFWYQQALGQGPEFLTYFQNEAQLDKSGLPSDRFFAERPEGSVSTLKIQRTQQEDSAVYLCASALGRGNQETQYFGPGTRLLVL.